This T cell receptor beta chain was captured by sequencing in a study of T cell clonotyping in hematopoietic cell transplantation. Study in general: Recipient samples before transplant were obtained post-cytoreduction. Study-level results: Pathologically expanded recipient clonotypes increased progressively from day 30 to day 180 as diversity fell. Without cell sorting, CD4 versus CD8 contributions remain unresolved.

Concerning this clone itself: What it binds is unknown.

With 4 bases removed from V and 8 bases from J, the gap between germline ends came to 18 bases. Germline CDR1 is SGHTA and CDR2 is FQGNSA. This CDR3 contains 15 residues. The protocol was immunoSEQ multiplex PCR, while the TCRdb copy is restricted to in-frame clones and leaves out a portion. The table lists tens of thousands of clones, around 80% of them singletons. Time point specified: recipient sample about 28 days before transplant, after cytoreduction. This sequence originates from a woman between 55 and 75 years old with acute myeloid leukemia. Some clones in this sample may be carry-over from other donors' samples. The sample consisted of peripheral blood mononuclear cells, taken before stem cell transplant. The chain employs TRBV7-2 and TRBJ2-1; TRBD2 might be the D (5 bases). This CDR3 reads CASSSSGASPHEQFF. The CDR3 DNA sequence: TGTGCCAGCAGCTCCAGCGGAGCGTCCCCCCATGAGCAGTTCTTC.